This T cell receptor (beta chain) was documented in a study of blood T cell repertoires in COVID-19. Overall study context: Both acute and convalescent COVID-19 samples were obtained from the United States, Italy and Spain. Nucleic acid was either cDNA or gDNA, and it came from T cells, B-cell-depleted T cells, or PBMCs.

Authors' data handling: For nucleated cells, counts were estimated from reference gene primer amplification. The table came from immunoSEQ multiplex PCR; TCRdb's copy has only in-frame clones and leaves some out. That table gives V, J and clone size, and the DNA gave D and trimming. The sample shows around 150,000 clones, roughly four fifths of them seen only once. The CDR3 is 13 residues long. The ends lost 5 bases at V and 7 bases at J; junction bases unmatched: 4. Germline V CDR1 and CDR2: SEHNR, FQNEAQ (reference sequence). The receptor's source is a woman older than 75 in a cohort sampled during active or convalescent COVID-19. This chain uses TRBV7-9 with TRBJ1-2, with TRBD1 identical over 10 bases. Sequencing input: peripheral blood. The CDR3: CASSQTGGSGYTF. The DNA for the CDR3 is TGTGCCAGCAGCCAGACAGGGGGCAGTGGCTACACCTTC.